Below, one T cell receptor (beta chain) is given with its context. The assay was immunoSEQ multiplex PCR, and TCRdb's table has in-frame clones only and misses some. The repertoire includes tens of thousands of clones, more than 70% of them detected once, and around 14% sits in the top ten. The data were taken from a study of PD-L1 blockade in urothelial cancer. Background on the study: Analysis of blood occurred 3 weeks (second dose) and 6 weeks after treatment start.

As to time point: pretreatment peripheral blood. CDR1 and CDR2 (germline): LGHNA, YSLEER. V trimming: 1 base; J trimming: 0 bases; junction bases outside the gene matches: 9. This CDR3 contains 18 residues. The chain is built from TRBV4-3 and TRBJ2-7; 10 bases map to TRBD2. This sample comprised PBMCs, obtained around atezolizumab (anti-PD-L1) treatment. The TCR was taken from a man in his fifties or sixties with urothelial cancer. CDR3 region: CASSQGGSGRITSYEQYF. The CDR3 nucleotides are TGCGCCAGCAGCCAAGGGGGTAGCGGGAGGATCACCTCCTACGAGCAGTACTTC.